Listed below are T cell receptor beta chains from one sample, sequenced in a study of tumor-infiltrating lymphocytes in localized non-small cell lung cancer. Only in-frame clones appear in the TCRdb table, and some are missing; sequencing was by immunoSEQ multiplex PCR. The repertoire holds more than 10,000 clones, with roughly 85% as singletons. The specimen was uninvolved lung tissue not adjacent to the tumor. The source is a human donor with non-small cell lung cancer. CDR3s include the opening cysteine and the closing phenylalanine or tryptophan.

TRBV9 CASSVRLAGGNDRADTQYF
TRBV7-3 CASSAGLAGGQETQYF
TRBV7-2 CASDKPGVRTEAFF
TRBV7-2 CASSFMGDNEKLFF
TRBV7-8 CASSLGTYEQYF
TRBV7-9 CASSSGLAGGTEQFF
TRBV19 CASTAGGEIYGYTF
TRBV19 CASSIRRRGGGSNTGELFF
TRBV4-3 CASSLDWNGYTF
TRBV7-2 CASSPHLEAFF
TRBV11-3 CASRSGLAGAETQYF
TRBV6-4 CARRQGGQPQHF
TRBV7-9 CASSPTGAGGETQYF
TRBV30 CAWSMLGSYGYTF
TRBV19 CASSPGLLNYGYTF
TRBV6-1 CASRHPGEQYF
TRBV19 CASHKSGQIHQPQHF
TRBV9 CASSPSDRGLDNQPQHF
TRBV7-2 CASSSTGRSSYNSPLHF
TRBV7-2 CASSLGPGTNYEQYF
TRBV11-3 CASSLDGQVETQYF
TRBV14 CASSQTLLGPYYEQYF
TRBV4-2 CASSQDAAGGSTDTQYF
TRBV10-3 CAISDAGTSGPVYEQYF
TRBV5-6 CASTEFGGTWDTEAFF
TRBV7-2 CASSSVRLETDTQYF
TRBV6-1 CASSVSPNTGELFF
TRBV19 CASKTGSATNEKLFF
TRBV5-4 CASSQPVSGGYTF
TRBV6-1 CASSASGGAGAKNIQYF
TRBV7-2 CASSLRTGDEAFF
TRBV6-1 CASSAGPYNSPLHF
TRBV2 CASSVITTGTALAKNIQYF
TRBV9 CASSPLPGEGYTEAFF
TRBV6-5 CASSARRSSGFGQYF
TRBV7-9 CASSPPRNSGTDTQYF
TRBV10-1 CASSVSLQGSTEAFF
TRBV7-2 CASSSAGGIAEAFF
TRBV7-2 CASSFLPGSNSPLHF
TRBV9 CASSGPGQGNTGELFF
TRBV5-5 CASSYRDRDNEQFF
TRBV14 CASSPKGHLNSYEQYF
TRBV10-3 CAISSGGGTDTQYF
TRBV5-4 CASSLASGVNEQFF
TRBV11-3 CASSLLAGGVSTDTQYF
TRBV11-2 CASSLGGVLYGYTF
TRBV6-1 CASSAGHLGAFF
TRBV7-2 CASSLVGRGGTEAFF
TRBV6-6 CASSYSGGPTEAFF
TRBV9 CASSEHRVTEAFF
TRBV2 CAGSARGRGSYNEQFF
TRBV7-6 CASSLGTGTGGEQYF
TRBV4-3 CASSQDRDGYGYTF
TRBV13 CASSAESAEAFF
TRBV5-6 CASSLSYTEAFF
TRBV11-2 CASSSPPRHEQFF
TRBV19 CASSMMARSNEQFF
TRBV5-4 CASSSTGTGAGNQPQHF
TRBV7-2 CASGWDGTNYGYTF